Below, 15 T cell receptor beta chains from the same sample are listed, as sequenced in a study of T cells in Graves' hyperthyroidism and ophthalmopathy. Amplification targeted TCR beta CDR3 regions from RNA transcripts. Using the HTBI primer set, a first-round RT-PCR was run on the TCR CDR3. TCRdb re-derived calls from the multiplex PCR reads in MiXCR, one entry per CDR3 protein. This sample carries hundreds of thousands of distinct CDR3 sequences, about a sixth of them seen once, and the ten largest clones take roughly 18%. Material for sequencing was blood. The receptor set was obtained from a young woman with Graves' hyperthyroidism.

This clonotype has a handful of counts. This sequence joins TRBV7-6 and TRBJ2-5, with D possibly TRBD1 on 5 matching bases. The CDR3 consists of 16 residues. From germline, CDR1 is SGHVS and CDR2 FNYEAQ. V was trimmed by 1 base and J by 5 bases, leaving 17 bases between them. The DNA for the CDR3 is TGTGCCAGCAGCTTAGTTCTGGACACCATCCAGGAGACCCAGTACTTC. Residues: CASSLVLDTIQETQYF.

This clonotype was recorded many times. The rearrangement uses TRBV28 and TRBJ1-5, with D unclear. This CDR3 is built from 14 residues. Germline CDR1 reads MDHEN; CDR2 reads SYDVKM. Trimming removed 1 base from V and 2 bases from J, with 6 bases in between. The CDR3 DNA reads TGTGCCAGCAGTTTATACGTTCGCAATCAGCCCCAGCATTTT. Amino acids: CASSLYVRNQPQHF.

This clonotype came up a few times. The CDR3 sequence: CASSFTKFGGELFF. The CDR3 bases are TGTGCCAGCAGTTTTACCAAGTTTGGCGGGGAGCTGTTTTTT. The chain employs TRBV27 and TRBJ2-2, with no clear D. CDR3 size: 14 residues. The germline gives CDR1 MNHEY, CDR2 SMNVEV (reference sequence). V lost 3 bases to trimming and J lost 7 bases, with 12 bases between them.

This clonotype was seen many times. The gene calls are TRBV15 and TRBJ1-1; 9 nucleotides match TRBD1. The V gene's germline CDR1 is LNHNV and CDR2 YYDKDF (reference sequence). Losses at the gene ends were 1 base for V and 1 base for J; bases not matched to a gene: 13. The CDR3 sequence is 19 residues long. The CDR3 is CATSRAPGTGRVSNTEAFF. CDR3 coding DNA: TGTGCCACCAGCAGAGCTCCTGGGACAGGGCGGGTTTCGAACACTGAAGCTTTCTTT.

This clonotype was recorded a few times. CDR3: CASSYNGGTATYEQYF. The DNA of the CDR3 is TGTGCCAGCAGCTACAATGGGGGGACGGCAACCTACGAGCAGTACTTC. The V and J genes are TRBV9 and TRBJ2-7, with D possibly being TRBD2 (6 bases). V shed 4 bases and J shed 2 bases, with 19 bases lying between them. Germline CDR1 reads SGDLS; CDR2 reads YYNGEE. CDR3 length: 16 amino acids.

This clonotype turned up a few times. This chain links TRBV5-1 with TRBJ1-1; D gene unclear. The CDR3 length is 14 residues. With 4 bases removed from V and 4 bases from J, the gap between germline ends came to 14 bases. Germline-derived CDR1 and CDR2 are SGHRS and YFSETQ. The CDR3 DNA follows: TGCGCCAGCAGCGTGGAGGAGGGCGGCACTGAAGCTTTCTTT. Its protein product is CASSVEEGGTEAFF.

This clonotype has a count of ten or more. The chain links TRBV20-1 to TRBJ2-1, with D uncertain. CDR1 is DFQATT and CDR2 is SNEGSKA in the germline V gene (reference sequence). The CDR3 is made up of 12 amino acids. Trimming removed 1 base from V and 4 bases from J, with 5 bases in between. CDR3 protein: CSARVRYNEQFF. The CDR3 DNA follows: TGCAGTGCTAGAGTCAGATACAATGAGCAGTTCTTC.

This clonotype was picked up many times. The rearrangement uses TRBV28 and TRBJ2-7; D tentatively reads TRBD1 or TRBD2 (5 bases each). The V end lost 3 bases, the J end lost 3 bases, and 12 bases lay between the germline ends. CDR3 length: 14 residues. CDR1 MDHEN and CDR2 SYDVKM come from the germline V gene. CDR3 loop: CASSFPGSFYEQYF. The CDR3 coding sequence is TGTGCCAGCAGTTTCCCAGGGAGCTTCTACGAGCAGTACTTC.

This clonotype occurred a few times. The CDR3 carries no conserved terminal phenylalanine or tryptophan, so it likely arises from a read error. The J gene is TRBJ1-2, the V gene TRBV20-1, with 9 bases fitting TRBD1. CDR1 is DFQATT, CDR2 SNEGSKA, per germline (reference sequence). This CDR3 contains 15 residues. The junction had 12 bases not matched to a gene; V was cut back by 3 bases and J by 7 bases. CDR3 loop: CSARDRDRVAIGYTL. CDR3 DNA sequence: TGCAGTGCTAGGGACCGGGACAGGGTTGCCATTGGCTACACCCTC.

V is TRBV7-9 and J is TRBJ2-5; 11 nucleotides line up with TRBD2. The germline gives CDR1 SEHNR, CDR2 FQNEAQ (reference sequence). The CDR3 is 16 amino acids. J lost 2 bases, V lost 5 bases, and 7 bases had no gene match. DNA of the CDR3: TGTGCCAGCAGCCGACTAGCGGGGAATCTTCAAGAGACCCAGTACTTC. Translated, it gives CASSRLAGNLQETQYF.

This clonotype has at least ten counts. Sequence at one end of the junction differs from germline and may be a read error. The chain recombines TRBV20-1 with TRBJ1-1, with D possibly matching TRBD1 (5 bases). The CDR3 totals 12 residues. Looked up from germline, CDR1 is DFQATT and CDR2 is SNEGSKA (reference sequence). CDR3 region: CSPSGGEAEAFF. As DNA, the CDR3 is TGCAGTCCTAGTGGGGGTGAGGCTGAAGCTTTCTTT.

The chain is built from TRBV20-1 and TRBJ1-5; D not certain. The CDR3 contains 15 residues. Germline lookup yields CDR1 DFQATT and CDR2 SNEGSKA (reference sequence). Trimming took off 3 bases at V and 4 bases at J, with 16 bases between the two ends. CDR3 sequence (DNA): TGCAGTGCTAGGCCCACCCTCGGAGAGAATCAGCCCCAGCATTTT. Encoded protein: CSARPTLGENQPQHF.

To note about this clonotype: A much bigger clone sits one base away, suggesting this may be a read error. The chain has TRBV30 and TRBJ1-2; D may be TRBD1 (6 bases). CDR1 and CDR2 from the germline V gene are GTSNPN and SVGIG (reference sequence). The CDR3 consists of 13 residues. The chain's CDR3 is CAWSVGGTYGFTF. The CDR3 DNA sequence: TGTGCCTGGAGTGTCGGGGGCACCTATGGCTTCACCTTC. The full variable domain, its missing parts supplied by reference TRBV30 and TRBJ1-2, is SQTIHQWPATLVQPVGSPLSLECTVEGTSNPNLYWYRQAAGRGLQLLFYSVGIGQISSEVPQNLSASRPQDRQFILSSKKLLLSDSGFYLCAWSVGGTYGFTFGSGTRLTVV.

V and J are TRBV12-3 or TRBV12-4 and TRBJ2-3, with 16 bases fitting TRBD2. This CDR3 is 17 amino acids long. The V segment lost 7 bases and the J segment 5 bases; nucleotides outside the gene matches: 9. CDR3 sequence: CASTGTSGRVIRDTQYF. The CDR3 bases are TGTGCCAGCACCGGGACTAGCGGGAGGGTGATCAGAGATACGCAGTATTTT.

The J gene is TRBJ2-5, the V gene TRBV18; D unresolved. Trimming cost V 4 bases and J 3 bases, with 6 bases left between them. This CDR3 region has 12 residues. The germline CDR1 and CDR2 sequences are KGHSH and LQKENI. CDR3 bases: TGTGCCAGCTCACTGAATAAAGAGACCCAGTACTTC. The encoded protein is CASSLNKETQYF.